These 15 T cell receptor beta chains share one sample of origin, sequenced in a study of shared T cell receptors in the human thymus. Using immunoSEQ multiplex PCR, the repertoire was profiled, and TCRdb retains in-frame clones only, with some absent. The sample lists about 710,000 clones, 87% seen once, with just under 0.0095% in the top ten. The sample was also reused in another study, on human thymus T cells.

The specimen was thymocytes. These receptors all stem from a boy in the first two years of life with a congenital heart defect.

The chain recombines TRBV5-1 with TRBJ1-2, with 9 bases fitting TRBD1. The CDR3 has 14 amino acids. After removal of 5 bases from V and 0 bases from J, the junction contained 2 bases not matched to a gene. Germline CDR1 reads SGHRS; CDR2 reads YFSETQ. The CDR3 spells CASRGDRANYGYTF. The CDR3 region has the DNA TGCGCCAGCAGGGGGGACAGGGCTAACTATGGCTACACCTTC.

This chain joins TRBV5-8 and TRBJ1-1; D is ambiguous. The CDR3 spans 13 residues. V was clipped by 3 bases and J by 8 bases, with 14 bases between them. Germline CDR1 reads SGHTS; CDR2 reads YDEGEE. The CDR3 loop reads CASSCVSLIEAFF. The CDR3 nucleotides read TGTGCCAGCAGCTGTGTATCGCTAATCGAAGCTTTCTTT.

The CDR3: CASSLILAEDTQYF. The CDR3 nucleotides are TGTGCCAGCAGCTTGATACTAGCGGAAGACACGCAGTATTTT. J is TRBJ2-3 and V is TRBV5-5; 8 bases are shared with TRBD2. There are 14 residues in the CDR3. CDR1 and CDR2 from the germline V gene are SGHKS and YYEKEE (reference sequence). The ends lost 1 base at V and 9 bases at J; junction bases unmatched: 7.

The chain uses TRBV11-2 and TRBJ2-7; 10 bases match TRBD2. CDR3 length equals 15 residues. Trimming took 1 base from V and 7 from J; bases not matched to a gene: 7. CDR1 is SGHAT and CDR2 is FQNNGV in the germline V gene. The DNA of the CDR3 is TGTGCCAGCAGCTTAGCCCCTAGCGGGAGAGTTGAGCAGTACTTC. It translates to CASSLAPSGRVEQYF.

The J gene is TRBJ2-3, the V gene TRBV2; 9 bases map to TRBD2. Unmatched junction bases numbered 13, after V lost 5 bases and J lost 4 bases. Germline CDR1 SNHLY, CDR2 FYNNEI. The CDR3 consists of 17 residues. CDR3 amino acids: CASSFGGGADYPDTQYF. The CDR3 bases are TGTGCCAGCAGTTTCGGCGGGGGGGCCGATTATCCAGATACGCAGTATTTT. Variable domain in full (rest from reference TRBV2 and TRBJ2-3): EPEVTQTPSHQVTQMGQEVILRCVPISNHLYFYWYRQILGQKVEFLVSFYNNEISEKSEIFDDQFSVERPDGSNFTLKIRSTKLEDSAMYFCASSFGGGADYPDTQYFGPGTRLTVL.

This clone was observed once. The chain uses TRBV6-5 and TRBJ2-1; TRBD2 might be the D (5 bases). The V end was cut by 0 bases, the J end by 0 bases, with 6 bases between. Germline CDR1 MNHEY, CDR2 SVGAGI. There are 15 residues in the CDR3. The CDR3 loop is CASSYSGVSYNEQFF. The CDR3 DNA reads TGTGCCAGCAGTTACTCCGGGGTCTCCTACAATGAGCAGTTCTTC.

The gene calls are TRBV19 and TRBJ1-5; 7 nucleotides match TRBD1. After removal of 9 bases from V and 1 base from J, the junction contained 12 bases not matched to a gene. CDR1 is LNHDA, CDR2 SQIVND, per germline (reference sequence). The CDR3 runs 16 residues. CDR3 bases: TGTGCCAGCCATAAGGGGGACAGTAGAAGCAATCAGCCCCAGCATTTT. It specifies CASHKGDSRSNQPQHF.

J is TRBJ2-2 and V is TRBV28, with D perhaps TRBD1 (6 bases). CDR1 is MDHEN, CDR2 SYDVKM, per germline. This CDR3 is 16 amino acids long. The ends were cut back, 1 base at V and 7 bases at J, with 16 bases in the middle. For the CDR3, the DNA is TGTGCCAGCAGTTTATCAGGGGTGGGTTATGACGGGGAGCTGTTTTTT. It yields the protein CASSLSGVGYDGELFF.

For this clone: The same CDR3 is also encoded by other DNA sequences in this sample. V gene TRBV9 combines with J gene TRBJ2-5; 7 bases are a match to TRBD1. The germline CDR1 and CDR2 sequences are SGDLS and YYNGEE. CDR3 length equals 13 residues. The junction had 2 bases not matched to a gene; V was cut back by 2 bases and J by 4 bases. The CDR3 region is CASSVAGGETQYF. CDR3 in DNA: TGTGCCAGCAGCGTTGCAGGGGGAGAGACCCAGTACTTC.

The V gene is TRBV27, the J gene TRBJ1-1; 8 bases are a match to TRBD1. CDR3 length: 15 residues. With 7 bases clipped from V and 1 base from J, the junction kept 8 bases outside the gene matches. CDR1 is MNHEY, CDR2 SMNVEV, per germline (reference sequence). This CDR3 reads CASTLGGQGNTEAFF. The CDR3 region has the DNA TGTGCCAGCACTCTAGGAGGACAGGGGAACACTGAAGCTTTCTTT.

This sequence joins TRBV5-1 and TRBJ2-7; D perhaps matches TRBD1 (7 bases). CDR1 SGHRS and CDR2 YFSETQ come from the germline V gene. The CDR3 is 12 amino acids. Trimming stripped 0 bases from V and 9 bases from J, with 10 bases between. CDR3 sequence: CASSLGQGGQYF. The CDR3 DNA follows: TGCGCCAGCAGCTTGGGACAGGGAGGGCAGTACTTC.

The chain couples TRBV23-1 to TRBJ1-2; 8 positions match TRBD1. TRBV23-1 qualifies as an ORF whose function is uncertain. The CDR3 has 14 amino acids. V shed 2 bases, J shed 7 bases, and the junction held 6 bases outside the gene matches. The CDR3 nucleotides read TGCGCCAGCAGTCAACGTGACAGGGGTGGTGGCTACACCTTC. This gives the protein CASSQRDRGGGYTF.

The CDR3 DNA sequence: TGTGCCAGCAGCTTAACCGGCGAGCAGTACTTC. Translating it yields CASSLTGEQYF. This chain connects TRBV5-5 to TRBJ2-7; no firm D call. Germline lookup yields CDR1 SGHKS and CDR2 YYEKEE (reference sequence). CDR3 length equals 11 residues. Deletions cut 2 bases from V and 6 bases from J, with 6 bases between. The variable domain in full, with the rest retrieved from reference TRBV5-5 and TRBJ2-7, is DAGVTQSPTHLIKTRGQQVTLRCSPISGHKSVSWYQQVLGQGPQFIFQYYEKEERGRGNFPDRFSARQFPNYSSELNVNALLLGDSALYLCASSLTGEQYFGPGTRLTVT.

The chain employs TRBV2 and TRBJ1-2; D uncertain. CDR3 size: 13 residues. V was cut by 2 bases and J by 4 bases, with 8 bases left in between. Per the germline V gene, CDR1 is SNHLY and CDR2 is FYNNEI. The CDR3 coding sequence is TGTGCCAGCAGTGAATACAAAACCTATGGCTACACCTTC. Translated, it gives CASSEYKTYGYTF.

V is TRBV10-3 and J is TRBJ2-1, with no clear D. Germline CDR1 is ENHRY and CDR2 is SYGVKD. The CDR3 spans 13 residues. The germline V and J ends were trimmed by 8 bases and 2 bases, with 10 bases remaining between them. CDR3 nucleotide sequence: TGTGCCATCGCACTGCGCCCCTACAATGAGCAGTTCTTC. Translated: CAIALRPYNEQFF.